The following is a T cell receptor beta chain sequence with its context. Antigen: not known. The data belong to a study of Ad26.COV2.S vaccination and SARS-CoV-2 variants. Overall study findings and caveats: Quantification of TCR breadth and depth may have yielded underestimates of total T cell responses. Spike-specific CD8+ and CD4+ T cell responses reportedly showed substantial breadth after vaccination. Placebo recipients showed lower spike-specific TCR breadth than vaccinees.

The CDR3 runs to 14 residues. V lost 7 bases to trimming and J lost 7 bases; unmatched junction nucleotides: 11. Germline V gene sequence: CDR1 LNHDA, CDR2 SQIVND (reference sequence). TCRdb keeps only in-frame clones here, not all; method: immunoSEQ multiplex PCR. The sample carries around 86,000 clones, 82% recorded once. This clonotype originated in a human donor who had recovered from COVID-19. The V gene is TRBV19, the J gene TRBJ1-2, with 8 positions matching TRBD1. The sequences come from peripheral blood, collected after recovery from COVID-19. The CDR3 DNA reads TGTGCCAGTACCTCTGAAGGACAGGGTGGTGGCTACACCTTC. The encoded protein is CASTSEGQGGGYTF.